The next 8 T cell receptor beta chains were all read from a single sample in a study of blood T cells in healthy people across ages. The authors ran a second PCR of about 7 to 12 cycles using a sample-barcoded 5' primer and a J-beta primer mix. TCRdb used MiXCR to reprocess the 5' RACE reads, holding one entry per CDR3 protein. Seen here are approximately 1,000,000 distinct CDR3 sequences, under 55% observed once, and the top ten hold 15% to 20%. The sample was blood. Every receptor here comes from a woman aged 60-75 years in good health.

This chain joins TRBV15 and TRBJ2-1; 7 nucleotides match TRBD2. The V and J ends lost 3 bases and 4 bases, in that order; junction bases with no gene match: 24. Looked up from germline, CDR1 is LNHNV and CDR2 is YYDKDF (reference sequence). The CDR3 sequence is 21 residues long. CDR3 region: CATSSASARMLVASGYNEQFF. The CDR3 DNA follows: TGTGCCACCAGCAGCGCCAGTGCCAGGATGCTTGTGGCTAGCGGATACAATGAGCAGTTCTTC.

This clonotype was picked up a small number of times. The chain combines TRBV20-1 with TRBJ2-3, with D perhaps TRBD2 (5 bases). Per germline, CDR1 DFQATT and CDR2 SNEGSKA (reference sequence). The V gene lost 7 bases and the J gene lost 4 bases, with 15 bases spanning the gap. CDR3 length: 13 amino acids. The CDR3 DNA reads TGCAGTGGGCTAGCCGTAGATGCAGATACGCAGTATTTT. Translated: CSGLAVDADTQYF.

CDR3 DNA: TGTGCCATCAACCCGACGGCGAACACCGGGGAGCTGTTTTTT. Translation: CAINPTANTGELFF. The chain joins TRBV10-3 to TRBJ2-2; D call uncertain. This CDR3 region has 14 residues. The germline V and J ends were trimmed by 7 bases and 0 bases, with 9 bases remaining between them. CDR1 is ENHRY and CDR2 is SYGVKD in the germline V gene.

CDR3 DNA sequence: TGCAGTGCTAGAGAATCGGGTTACAATGAGCAGTTCTTC. Amino acid sequence: CSARESGYNEQFF. The V gene is TRBV20-1, the J gene TRBJ2-1; no reliable D call. Germline V gene sequence: CDR1 DFQATT, CDR2 SNEGSKA (reference sequence). The CDR3 spans 13 residues. Deletions cut 0 bases from V and 4 bases from J, with 7 bases between.

This clonotype occurred a few times. DNA for the CDR3: TGCAGTGCCAGTCTTTTGGGAAGGACAGATACGCAGTATTTT. Its translation: CSASLLGRTDTQYF. The chain employs TRBV20-1 and TRBJ2-3, with unresolved D. V lost 6 bases and J lost 3, with 16 bases in between. The length of the CDR3 is 14 residues. Looked up from germline, CDR1 is DFQATT and CDR2 is SNEGSKA (reference sequence).

The J gene is TRBJ2-3, the V gene TRBV28, with D uncertain. The CDR3 has 15 residues. Per germline, CDR1 MDHEN and CDR2 SYDVKM. Deletions cut 7 bases from V and 4 bases from J, with 18 bases between. The CDR3, as DNA: TGTGCCAGCATCGGTCCCGCGAGGTCGTCAGATACGCAGTATTTT. Translating gives CASIGPARSSDTQYF.

As regards this clonotype: A read error may be the cause here, since a much bigger clone is one base away. The V and J genes are TRBV20-1 and TRBJ2-4; perhaps D is TRBD1 or TRBD2 (5 bases each). This CDR3 is built from 16 residues. Germline loops: CDR1 DFQATT, CDR2 SNEGSKA (reference sequence). Trimming removed 4 bases from V and 0 bases from J, with 16 bases in between. The CDR3 here is CSANRDGDLAKNIQYF. In DNA, the CDR3 is TGCAGTGCTAACCGGGACGGGGACCTAGCCAAAAACATTCAGTACTTC.

The table lists this clonotype with a few counts. The chain combines TRBV12-3 or TRBV12-4 with TRBJ2-6; D is unresolved. The CDR3 loop spans 15 amino acids. The V end was cut by 6 bases, the J end by 0 bases, with 9 bases between. CDR3 DNA sequence: TGTGCCAGCAGCTTCTCCGTCTCTGGGGCCAACGTCCTGACTTTC. It is translated as CASSFSVSGANVLTF.